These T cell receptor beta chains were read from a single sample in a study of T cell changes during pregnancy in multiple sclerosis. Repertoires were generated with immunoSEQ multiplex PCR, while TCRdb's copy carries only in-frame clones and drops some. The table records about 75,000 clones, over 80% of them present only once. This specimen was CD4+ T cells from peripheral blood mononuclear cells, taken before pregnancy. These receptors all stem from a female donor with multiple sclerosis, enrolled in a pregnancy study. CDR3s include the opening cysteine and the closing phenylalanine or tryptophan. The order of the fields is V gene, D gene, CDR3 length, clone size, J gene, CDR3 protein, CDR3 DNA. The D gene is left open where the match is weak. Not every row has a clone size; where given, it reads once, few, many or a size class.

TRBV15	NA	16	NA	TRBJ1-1	CATSRDRGRENTEAFF	TGTGCCACCAGCAGAGATAGGGGCAGAGAGAACACTGAAGCTTTCTTT
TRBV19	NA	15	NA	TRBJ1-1	CASSMRGGEGTEAFF	TGTGCCAGTAGTATGAGAGGGGGAGAGGGCACTGAAGCTTTCTTT
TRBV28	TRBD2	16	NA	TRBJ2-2	CASSPWTSGNTGELFF	TGTGCCAGCAGTCCGTGGACTAGCGGGAACACCGGGGAGCTGTTTTTT
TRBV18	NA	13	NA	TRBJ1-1	CASSNRANTEAFF	TGTGCCAGCTCAAACAGAGCAAACACTGAAGCTTTCTTT
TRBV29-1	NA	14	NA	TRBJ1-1	CSAQTGGALTEAFF	TGCAGCGCTCAAACGGGGGGCGCACTCACTGAAGCTTTCTTT
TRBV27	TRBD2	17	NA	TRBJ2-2	CASSGASGSGVPGELFF	TGTGCCAGCAGCGGGGCTAGCGGGAGTGGGGTCCCCGGGGAGCTGTTTTTT
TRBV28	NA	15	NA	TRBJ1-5	CASSFGITPRQPQHF	TGTGCCAGCAGTTTTGGCATAACGCCGCGGCAGCCCCAGCATTTT
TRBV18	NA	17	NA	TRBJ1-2	CASSPLPGDGVNYGYTF	TGTGCCAGCTCACCCCTCCCCGGAGACGGAGTAAACTATGGCTACACCTTC
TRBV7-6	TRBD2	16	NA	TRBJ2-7	CASSLGDGGGRYEQYF	TGTGCCAGCAGCTTAGGGGACGGGGGGGGAAGGTACGAGCAGTACTTC
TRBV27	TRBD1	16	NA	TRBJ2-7	CASSYTLGTGGMKQYF	TGTGCCAGCAGTTACACCCTCGGGACAGGGGGGATGAAGCAGTACTTC
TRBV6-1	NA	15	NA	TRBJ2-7	CASSEAGDFSYEQYF	TGTGCCAGCAGTGAAGCGGGGGACTTCTCCTACGAGCAGTACTTC
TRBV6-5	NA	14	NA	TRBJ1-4	CASTPRGGGEKLFF	TGTGCCAGCACCCCAAGGGGGGGCGGCGAAAAACTGTTTTTT
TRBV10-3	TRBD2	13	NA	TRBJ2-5	CAIGREGGETQYF	TGTGCCATCGGGCGGGAGGGGGGAGAGACCCAGTACTTC
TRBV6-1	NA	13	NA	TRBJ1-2	CASNRERDYGYTF	TGTGCCAGCAACCGGGAAAGGGACTATGGCTACACCTTC
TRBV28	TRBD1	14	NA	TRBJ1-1	CASSLGQANTEAFF	TGTGCCAGCAGTTTGGGACAGGCTAACACTGAAGCTTTCTTT
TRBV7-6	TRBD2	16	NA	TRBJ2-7	CASSLDPSGNAYEQYF	TGTGCCAGCAGCTTAGATCCTAGCGGGAACGCCTACGAGCAGTACTTC
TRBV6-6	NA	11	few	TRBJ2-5	CATKQQETQYF	TGTGCCACCAAACAGCAAGAGACCCAGTACTTC
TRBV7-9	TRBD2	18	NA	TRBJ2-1	CASSLAGSSGSSYNEQFF	TGTGCCAGCAGCTTAGCGGGGTCTAGCGGAAGCTCCTACAATGAGCAGTTCTTC
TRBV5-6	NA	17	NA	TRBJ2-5	CASSQPTGSKSQETQYF	TGTGCCAGCAGTCAACCGACGGGGAGCAAATCCCAAGAGACCCAGTACTTC
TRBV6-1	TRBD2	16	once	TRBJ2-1	CASSATTSGSLGEQFF	TGTGCCAGCAGTGCGACGACTAGCGGGAGCCTAGGTGAGCAGTTCTTC
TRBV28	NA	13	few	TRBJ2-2	CASSLSQTGELFF	TGTGCCAGCAGTTTATCCCAGACCGGGGAGCTGTTTTTT
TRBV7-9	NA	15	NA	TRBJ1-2	CASSLAGTANYGYTF	TGTGCCAGCAGCTTAGCTGGCACCGCTAACTATGGCTACACCTTC
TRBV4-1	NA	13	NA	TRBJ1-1	CASSPQRSTEAFF	TGCGCCAGCAGCCCCCAGCGGAGCACTGAAGCTTTCTTT
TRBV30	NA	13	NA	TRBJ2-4	CAWRGEDQNIQYF	TGTGCCTGGAGAGGGGAGGACCAAAACATTCAGTACTTC
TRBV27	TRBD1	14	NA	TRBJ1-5	CASSSDRDNQPQHF	TGTGCCAGCAGCTCGGACAGGGACAATCAGCCCCAGCATTTT
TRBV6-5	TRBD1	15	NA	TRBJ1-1	CASSYRTGRGTEAFF	TGTGCCAGCAGTTACCGGACAGGGAGAGGGACTGAAGCTTTCTTT
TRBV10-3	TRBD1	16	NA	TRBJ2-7	CAIRNSGQGARGEQYF	TGTGCCATCAGGAACTCGGGACAGGGGGCGCGTGGCGAGCAGTACTTC
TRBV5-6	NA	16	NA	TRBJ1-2	CASSLGQGTSLRGYTF	TGTGCCAGCAGCTTAGGTCAGGGAACCTCATTGCGGGGCTACACCTTC
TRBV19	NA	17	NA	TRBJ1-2	CASSIRVGGQGLNGYTF	TGTGCCAGTAGTATCAGAGTCGGAGGGCAGGGATTGAATGGCTACACCTTC
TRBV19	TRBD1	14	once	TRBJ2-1	CASRFGTGYHEQFF	TGTGCCAGTAGATTCGGGACAGGGTATCATGAGCAGTTCTTC
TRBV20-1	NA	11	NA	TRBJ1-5	CSARDGLSQHF	TGCAGTGCTAGAGATGGACTGTCTCAGCATTTT
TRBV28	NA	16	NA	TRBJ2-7	CASSSTGPAGAYEQYF	TGTGCCAGCAGTTCGACAGGGCCAGCGGGGGCCTACGAGCAGTACTTC
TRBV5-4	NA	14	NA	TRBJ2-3	CASRPPDYTDTQYF	TGTGCCAGCAGACCCCCCGACTACACAGATACGCAGTATTTT
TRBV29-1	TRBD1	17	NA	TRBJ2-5	CSVKLINQDRIGGTQYF	TGCAGCGTTAAACTCATAAACCAGGACAGGATAGGAGGGACCCAGTACTTC
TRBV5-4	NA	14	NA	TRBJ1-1	CASKLQDSNTEAFF	TGTGCCAGCAAACTCCAGGACTCGAACACTGAAGCTTTCTTT
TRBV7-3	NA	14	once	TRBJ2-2	CASSLNPGGDKLFF	TGTGCCAGCAGCTTGAATCCTGGGGGCGATAAGCTGTTTTTT
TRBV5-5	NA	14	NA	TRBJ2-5	CASSVHGRGETQYF	TGTGCCAGCAGCGTTCATGGGAGGGGGGAGACCCAGTACTTC
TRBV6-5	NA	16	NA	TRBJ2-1	CASSYRLASSYNEQFF	TGTGCCAGCAGTTATCGCCTAGCGAGCTCCTACAATGAGCAGTTCTTC